One sample yielded the 8 T cell receptor beta chains listed below, sequenced in a study of T cells after yellow fever vaccination. TCRdb reprocessed the 5' RACE reads with MiXCR, giving one entry per CDR3 protein. The sample has 300,000 to 350,000 distinct CDR3 sequences; roughly a tenth are singletons. The sequenced sample was CD4+ T cells sorted from PBMCs, obtained 45 days after the yellow fever booster vaccination. These receptors originate from a man between 18 and 35 years old who received the YFV17D yellow fever vaccine.

This rearrangement joins TRBV7-2 to TRBJ1-1, with 7 bases matching TRBD1. Germline V gene lookup returns CDR1 SGHTA and CDR2 FQGNSA. J was trimmed by 4 bases and V by 5 bases; bases with no gene match: 10. CDR3 length: 15 residues. The CDR3 protein is CASSATGSSVTEAFF. The CDR3 DNA sequence: TGTGCCAGCAGCGCGACAGGGTCTAGTGTCACTGAAGCTTTCTTT.

This clonotype was observed a handful of times. The CDR3 loop is CASSLIGGPQGNTGELFF. The CDR3 DNA reads as TGTGCCAGCAGCTTAATTGGGGGCCCTCAAGGAAACACCGGGGAGCTGTTTTTT. J is TRBJ2-2 and V is TRBV7-2; perhaps TRBD1 as D (6 bases). The germline CDR1 and CDR2 sequences are SGHTA and FQGNSA. This CDR3 has 18 residues. V shed 2 bases and J shed 2 bases, with 18 bases lying between them.

This clonotype was seen only a few times. The chain has TRBV6-2 or TRBV6-3 and TRBJ2-3, with TRBD2 identical over 9 bases. V shed 6 bases and J 0 bases; nucleotides not matched to a gene: 4. The germline V gene has CDR1 MNHEY and CDR2 SVGEGT. This CDR3 has 15 amino acids. The CDR3 protein is CASREAGGSTDTQYF. The CDR3 nucleotides are TGTGCCAGCAGGGAAGCGGGGGGCAGCACAGATACGCAGTATTTT.

In this sample, this clonotype turned up once. The chain recombines TRBV6-1 with TRBJ2-7, with 7 bases fitting TRBD1. The CDR3 is made up of 13 amino acids. Germline V CDR1 and CDR2: MNHNS, SASEGT. After removal of 2 bases from V and 5 bases from J, the junction contained 3 bases not matched to a gene. The DNA of the CDR3 is TGTGCCAGCAGTGAAAGGCAGGGGGACGAGCAGTACTTC. It codes for CASSERQGDEQYF.

This clonotype appeared a few times. V and J are TRBV7-2 and TRBJ2-1, with TRBD2 matching over 7 bases. Germline trimming cut 3 bases from V and 3 bases from J; bases unmatched to any gene: 2. Germline assignment: CDR1 SGHTA and CDR2 FQGNSA. This CDR3 spans 14 amino acids. CDR3 sequence: CASSFQRGYNEQFF. The DNA for the CDR3 is TGTGCCAGCAGCTTCCAGCGGGGCTACAATGAGCAGTTCTTC.

The V gene is TRBV6-6, the J gene TRBJ2-1, with a possible D match to TRBD2 (6 bases). CDR3 size: 15 residues. Trimming cost V 4 bases and J 6 bases, with 16 bases left between them. The germline CDR1 and CDR2 sequences are MNHNY and SVGAGI (reference sequence). CDR3 amino acids: CASSSPGLGGNEQFF. The DNA of the CDR3 is TGTGCCAGCAGTTCCCCGGGACTGGGGGGCAATGAGCAGTTCTTC.

This clonotype has at least ten counts. For the CDR3, the DNA is TGTGCCAGCAGCACCGGAGCCCCGCTCGTTAGCAATCAGCCCCAGCATTTT. Translated, it gives CASSTGAPLVSNQPQHF. The V call is TRBV7-9, the J call TRBJ1-5; the D is unclear. V was clipped by 5 bases and J by 0 bases, with 17 bases between them. CDR1 is SEHNR and CDR2 is FQNEAQ in the germline V gene (reference sequence). This CDR3 is built from 17 residues.

V is TRBV6-5 and J is TRBJ1-4; 12 nucleotides line up with TRBD1. Germline V CDR1 and CDR2: MNHEY, SVGAGI. J gave up 7 bases and V 6 bases, and 15 bases lay outside the gene matches. There are 18 residues in the CDR3. The CDR3 region has the DNA TGTGCCAGCAGCGGGACAGGGGGCGCAGTGGTTTTTCGTGAAAAACTGTTTTTT. Translation gives CASSGTGGAVVFREKLFF.